Each of the 6 T cell receptor beta chains below was sequenced from the same sample in a study of neurological immune-mediated disorders. TCRdb independently ran MiXCR on the 5' RACE reads; one entry per CDR3 protein. The sample lists tens of thousands of distinct CDR3 sequences, less than 8.5% seen once, with 4% to 5.5% in the top ten. The sample consisted of PBMCs. All receptors derive from a woman between 35 and 50 years old in good health.

This clonotype was observed many times. The J gene is TRBJ2-3, the V gene TRBV3-1, with D hard to call. V gave up 3 bases and J gave up 0 bases, with 10 bases separating them. Germline CDR1 reads LGHDT; CDR2 reads YNNKEL (reference sequence). The CDR3 is 15 amino acids. CDR3 sequence: CASSQSRQSTDTQYF. Written as DNA, the CDR3 is TGTGCCAGCAGCCAGTCGAGGCAGAGCACAGATACGCAGTATTTT.

This clonotype was seen ten or more times. V gene TRBV27 combines with J gene TRBJ2-1; 13 nucleotides match TRBD2. The V and J ends lost 5 bases and 4 bases, in that order; junction bases with no gene match: 11. CDR3 length equals 18 residues. CDR1 and CDR2 from the germline V gene are MNHEY and SMNVEV (reference sequence). DNA for the CDR3: TGTGCCAGCAGTCCGACTAGCGGGAGGTCCCTACAATACAATGAGCAGTTCTTC. Protein sequence: CASSPTSGRSLQYNEQFF.

This clonotype has a count of ten or more. The chain combines TRBV7-9 with TRBJ2-7; tentative D call: TRBD2 (5 bases). The length of the CDR3 is 13 residues. The germline V gene has CDR1 SEHNR and CDR2 FQNEAQ (reference sequence). V was trimmed by 5 bases and J by 4 bases, leaving 12 bases between them. The chain's CDR3 is CASSRGSVYEQYV. The CDR3, as DNA: TGTGCCAGCAGCCGAGGGTCGGTATACGAGCAGTACGTC.

This clonotype was observed at least ten times. The CDR3 coding sequence is TGTGCCAGCAGTTCGCCGAGGACAGGGCTGTTTGAAGAGACCCAGTACTTC. Protein product: CASSSPRTGLFEETQYF. The rearrangement links TRBV12-3 or TRBV12-4 to TRBJ2-5; 8 bases match TRBD1. This CDR3 comprises 17 residues. V was clipped by 4 bases and J by 3 bases; unmatched bases: 13.

This clonotype occurred many times. V and J are TRBV25-1 and TRBJ2-7, with D unclear. The V gene lost 6 bases and the J gene lost 7 bases, with 10 bases spanning the gap. Germline assignment: CDR1 MGHDK and CDR2 SYGVNS. The CDR3 length is 11 residues. The CDR3 bases are TGTGCCAGCAGCGGTGGTTTGGAGCAGTACTTC. The encoded protein is CASSGGLEQYF.

This clonotype was counted ten times or more. J is TRBJ2-2 and V is TRBV19, with D possibly matching TRBD2 (6 bases). The CDR3 has 12 amino acids. Germline V lookup: CDR1 LNHDA, CDR2 SQIVND (reference sequence). V was pared by 7 bases and J by 4 bases, with 7 bases between. The chain's CDR3 is CASIGGTGELFF. As DNA, the CDR3 is TGTGCCAGTATCGGGGGCACCGGGGAGCTGTTTTTT.